The 2 T cell receptor beta chains below come from one sample, sequenced in a study of control samples from healthy donors and cancer patients. Produced via immunoSEQ multiplex PCR; TCRdb's table is partial and in-frame only. The repertoire consists of about 80,000 clones, with 84% occurring once and the leading ten covering 11%. Sequences were obtained from PBMCs. The receptors were gathered from a man aged 55-75 years with head and neck cancer.

V is TRBV2 and J is TRBJ2-7; 12 bases fit TRBD2. With 6 bases clipped from V and 3 bases from J, the junction kept 15 bases outside the gene matches. The CDR3 extends over 18 amino acids. Germline values: CDR1 SNHLY, CDR2 FYNNEI. The DNA of the CDR3 is TGTGCCAGCAGGGTAGGACTAGCGGGACCTTTGGGGATCTACGAGCAGTACTTC. Translated, it gives CASRVGLAGPLGIYEQYF.

The chain has TRBV21-1 and TRBJ2-7; the table calls TRBD2, which could not be checked here. TRBV21-1 is given as a pseudogene. CDR3 size: 22 residues. DNA of the CDR3: TGTGCCAGCAGCAACCCAAAACTAGTTGGACTAGCGGGAGGGCCCAGCCTCCACGAGCAGTACTTC. This gives the protein CASSNPKLVGLAGGPSLHEQYF.